This TCR beta chain was sequenced in a study of graft-versus-host responses after intestinal transplantation (dated by TCRdb to about 2021). Turning to the overall study: The transplants that recipients received were multivisceral, liver-intestinal, or isolated intestinal. A peak of at least 4% donor T cells among recipient peripheral blood mononuclear cells was the definition used for donor T cell macrochimerism. Bulk TCR-beta CDR3 sequencing was used to track graft-versus-host and host-versus-graft alloreactive T cell clones in the graft, circulation and bone marrow after intestinal transplantation. Every recipient was given anti-thymocyte globulin induction, followed by approximately three years of maintenance tacrolimus and steroids. Rather than going through the commercial service, samples from a few later patients were sequenced in-house on an Illumina MiSeq and processed with MiXCR. To identify alloreactive clones, pre-transplant mixed lymphocyte reaction products were sequenced and then compared with unstimulated pre-transplant donor and recipient T cells. A cohort of more than 20 intestinal transplant recipients, including one retransplant, was enrolled, and a few patients lacking pretransplant specimens were excluded. Beyond this particular receptor, the publication reports: Early after transplant, declines in HvG clones were associated with peak levels of circulating GvH clones. GvH clones were detected in recipient bone marrow, and some appeared earlier in ileal mucosa or blood, consistent with an intestinal mucosal origin. The conclusions were limited by the relatively low number and heterogeneity of the intestinal transplant patients. In the allografts of patients with donor T cell macrochimerism, GvH to HvG T cell clonal ratios were high.

The time point label corresponds to: cells obtained before transplantation from donor or recipient. In the mixed lymphocyte reactions, around 200,000 CFSE-labeled pre-transplant responders were plated with around 200,000 irradiated violet-dye-labeled stimulators and cultured for 6 days. Proliferating CD3+CD4+CFSE-low and CD3+CD8+CFSE-low responder cells were FACS-sorted on a BD Influx sorter after the mixed lymphocyte reaction. About this clone itself: Base-call qualities are not available, and no considerably larger clone is one nucleotide away.

V is reduced by 5 bases and J by 6 bases, leaving a spacing of 16 bases between them. The CDR3 has 15 amino acids, counting the end cysteine and phenylalanine. Only the CDR3 part of the read is kept: 45 bases, read in frame from the first base. The CDR1 and CDR2 encoded by the germline V gene (reference sequence) are SEHNR and FQNEAQ. Library prep was done by the immunoSEQ multiplex PCR assay. For most patients, genomic DNA was isolated using the Qiagen DNeasy Blood and Tissue Kit and was shipped frozen to Adaptive Biotechnologies for TCR sequencing. For most patients, high-throughput TCR-beta CDR3 sequencing of genomic DNA was performed by Adaptive Biotechnologies. Per the original workflow: TCR sequencing data for some 19 patients were retrieved from Adaptive's ImmunoSEQ software; a few other patients were processed with MiXCR and VDJtools. To correct CD4 versus CD8 sorting errors, any sequence found in both subsets at a frequency ratio below 5:1 was removed. CDR3 nucleotide sequences shared between donor and recipient were removed because their origin could not be assigned. To count as alloreactive, a clone needed at least 2-fold expansion over unstimulated cells and a minimum CFSE-low frequency of 0.002% (template counts) or 0.001% (read counts). Clones detected in sequenced pre-transplant spleen, lymph node, or MLR CFSE-low populations of the donor or recipient were defined as mappable. The cumulative frequency of alloreactive clones was calculated as a percentage of all sequences, weighted by copy number. The immuneACCESS repertoire file appears here via TCRdb, limited to in-frame rearrangements. These files lack a portion of the clones; in checked studies, under half of the deficit traces to unresolved V genes, and the cause of the others is not known. V and J calls and clone size are copied from that table; D and trimming were computed from the DNA. Present in this sample are about 20,000 clones, over 35% of which were seen just once. The top ten constitute almost 0.9% of the sample.

This sequence uses TRBV7-9 and TRBJ2-2; the D segment could be TRBD2, given 6 matching bases. This sample comprised alloreactive CD4+ T cells from a mixed lymphocyte reaction culture, obtained before intestinal transplant. The sample's cell subset or site label, in plain terms: CFSE-low proliferating T cells sorted from approximately 6-day pre-transplant mixed lymphocyte reaction (GvH or HvG direction). This clonotype originated in a human patient who received an intestinal transplant. The nucleotide sequence is given as TGTGCCAGCAGCGCGCTTGGCGGGATCGCCGGGGAGCTGTTTTTT. Translated, this gives CASSALGGIAGELFF.